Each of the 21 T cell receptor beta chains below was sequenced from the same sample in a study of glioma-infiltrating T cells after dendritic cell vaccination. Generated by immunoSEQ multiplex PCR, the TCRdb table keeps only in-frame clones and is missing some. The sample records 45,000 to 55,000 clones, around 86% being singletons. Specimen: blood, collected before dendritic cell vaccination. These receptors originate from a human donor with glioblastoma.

The CDR3 DNA is TGTGCCAGCAAGCGACAGAGAAATGAAAAACTGTTTTTT. Its translation is CASKRQRNEKLFF. This chain connects TRBV6-5 to TRBJ1-4; the D gene is possibly TRBD1 (5 bases). Germline V gene data show CDR1 as MNHEY and CDR2 as SVGAGI. V lost 7 bases to trimming and J lost 5 bases, with 11 bases between them. CDR3 length: 13 amino acids.

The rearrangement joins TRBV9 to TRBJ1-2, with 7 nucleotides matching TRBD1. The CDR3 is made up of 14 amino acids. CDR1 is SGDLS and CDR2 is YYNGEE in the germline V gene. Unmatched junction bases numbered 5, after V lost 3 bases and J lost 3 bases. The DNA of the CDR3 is TGTGCCAGCAGCGACCGGGACAGATACTATGGCTACACCTTC. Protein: CASSDRDRYYGYTF.

The CDR3 loop reads CASSLSPGLEGYTF. The CDR3, as DNA: TGTGCCAGCAGCTTAAGCCCAGGGCTGGAAGGCTACACCTTC. The chain employs TRBV7-3 and TRBJ1-2, with D maybe TRBD1 (5 bases). The CDR3 covers 14 residues. V dropped 1 base and J dropped 8 bases, with 14 bases sitting between them. The germline V gene has CDR1 SGHTA and CDR2 FQGTGA. Complete variable domain (other parts from reference TRBV7-3 and TRBJ1-2): GAGVSQTPSNKVTEKGKYVELRCDPISGHTALYWYRQSLGQGPEFLIYFQGTGAADDSGLPNDRFFAVRPEGSVSTLKIQRTERGDSAVYLCASSLSPGLEGYTFGSGTRLTVV.

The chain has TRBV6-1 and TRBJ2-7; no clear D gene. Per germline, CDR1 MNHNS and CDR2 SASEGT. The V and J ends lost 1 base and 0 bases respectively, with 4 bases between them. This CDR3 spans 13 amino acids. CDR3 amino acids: CASSEGHSYEQYF. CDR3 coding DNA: TGTGCCAGCAGTGAAGGGCACTCCTACGAGCAGTACTTC.

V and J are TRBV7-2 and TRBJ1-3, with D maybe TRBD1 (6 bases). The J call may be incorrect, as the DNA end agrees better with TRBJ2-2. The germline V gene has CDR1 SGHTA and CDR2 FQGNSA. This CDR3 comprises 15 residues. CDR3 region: CASTMWGRDTGELFF. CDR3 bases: TGTGCCAGCACCATGTGGGGGCGCGACACCGGGGAGCTGTTTTTT.

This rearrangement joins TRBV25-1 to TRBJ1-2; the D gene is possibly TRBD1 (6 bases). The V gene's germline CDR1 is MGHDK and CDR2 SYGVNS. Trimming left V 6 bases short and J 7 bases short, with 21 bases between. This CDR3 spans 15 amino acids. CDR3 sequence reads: CASRTDGGAAAGYTF. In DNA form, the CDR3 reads TGTGCCAGCAGGACGGATGGGGGCGCCGCGGCTGGCTACACCTTC.

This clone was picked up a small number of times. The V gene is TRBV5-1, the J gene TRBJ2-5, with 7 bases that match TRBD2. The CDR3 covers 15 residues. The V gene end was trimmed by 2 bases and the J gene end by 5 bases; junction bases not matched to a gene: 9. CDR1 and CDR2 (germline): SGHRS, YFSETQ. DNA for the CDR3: TGCGCCAGCAGCTTTGGCGGGAGTGGGGGTGAGACCCAGTACTTC. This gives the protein CASSFGGSGGETQYF.

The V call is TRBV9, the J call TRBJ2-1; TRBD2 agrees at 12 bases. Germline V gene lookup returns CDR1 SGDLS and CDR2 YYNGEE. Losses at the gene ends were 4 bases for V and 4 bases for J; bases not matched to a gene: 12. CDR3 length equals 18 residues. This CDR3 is CASSPGKTSGSRYNEQFF. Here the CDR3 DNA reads TGTGCCAGCAGCCCTGGAAAGACTAGCGGGAGTCGGTACAATGAGCAGTTCTTC.

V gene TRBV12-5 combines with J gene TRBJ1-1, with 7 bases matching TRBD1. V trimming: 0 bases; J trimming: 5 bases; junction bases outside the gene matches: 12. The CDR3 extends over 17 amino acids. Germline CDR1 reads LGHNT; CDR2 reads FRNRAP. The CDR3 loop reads CASGLVVAGGKVTEAFF. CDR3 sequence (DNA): TGTGCTAGTGGTTTGGTAGTGGCAGGGGGGAAGGTAACTGAAGCTTTCTTT. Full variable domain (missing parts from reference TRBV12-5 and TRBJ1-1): DARVTQTPRHKVTEMGQEVTMRCQPILGHNTVFWYRQTMMQGLELLAYFRNRAPLDDSGMPKDRFSAEMPDATLATLKIQPSEPRDSAVYFCASGLVVAGGKVTEAFFGQGTRLTVV.

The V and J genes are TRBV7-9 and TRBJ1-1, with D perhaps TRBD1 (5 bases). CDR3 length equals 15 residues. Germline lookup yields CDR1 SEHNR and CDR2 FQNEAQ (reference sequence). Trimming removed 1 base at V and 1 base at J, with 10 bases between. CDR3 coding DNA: TGTGCCAGCAGCTTAGAAATGGGGCAGAACACTGAAGCTTTCTTT. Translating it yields CASSLEMGQNTEAFF.

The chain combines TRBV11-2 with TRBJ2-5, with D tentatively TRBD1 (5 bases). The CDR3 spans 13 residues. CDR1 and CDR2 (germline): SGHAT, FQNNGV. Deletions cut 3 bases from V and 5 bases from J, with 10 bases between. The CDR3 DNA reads TGTGCCAGCAGCTTGGGGCGGACGGAGACCCAGTACTTC. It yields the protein CASSLGRTETQYF.

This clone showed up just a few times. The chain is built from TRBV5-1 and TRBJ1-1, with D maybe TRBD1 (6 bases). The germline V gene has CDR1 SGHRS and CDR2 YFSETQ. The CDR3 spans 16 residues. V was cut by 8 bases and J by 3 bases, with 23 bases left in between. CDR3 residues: CASHLGGPPEDTEAFF. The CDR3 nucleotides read TGCGCCAGTCACTTGGGGGGGCCCCCAGAGGACACTGAAGCTTTCTTT. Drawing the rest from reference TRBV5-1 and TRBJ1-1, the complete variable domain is KAGVTQTPRYLIKTRGQQVTLSCSPISGHRSVSWYQQTPGQGLQFLFEYFSETQRNKGNFPGRFSGRQFSNSRSEMNVSTLELGDSALYLCASHLGGPPEDTEAFFGQGTRLTVV.

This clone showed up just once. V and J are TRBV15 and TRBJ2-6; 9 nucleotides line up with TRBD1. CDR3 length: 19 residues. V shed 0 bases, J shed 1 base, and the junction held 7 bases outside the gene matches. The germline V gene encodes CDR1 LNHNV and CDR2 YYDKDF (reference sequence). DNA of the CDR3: TGTGCCACCAGCAGAGAGTACAGGGGGCACATATCTGGGGCCAACGTCCTGACTTTC. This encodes CATSREYRGHISGANVLTF. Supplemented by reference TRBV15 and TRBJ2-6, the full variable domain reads DAMVIQNPRYQVTQFGKPVTLSCSQTLNHNVMYWYQQKSSQAPKLLFHYYDKDFNNEADTPDNFQSRRPNTSFCFLDIRSPGLGDTAMYLCATSREYRGHISGANVLTFGAGSRLTVL.

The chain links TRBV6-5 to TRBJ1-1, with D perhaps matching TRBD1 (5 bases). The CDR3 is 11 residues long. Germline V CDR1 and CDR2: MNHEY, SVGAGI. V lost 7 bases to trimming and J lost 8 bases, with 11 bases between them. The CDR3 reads CASIREGEAFF. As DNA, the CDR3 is TGTGCCAGCATCAGGGAGGGGGAAGCTTTCTTT.

CDR3 coding DNA: TGTGCAAGTCGCTACCCTGCGGGGGGGGGTCGGGAGACCCAGTACTTC. Residues: CASRYPAGGGRETQYF. The chain is built from TRBV12-2 and TRBJ2-5; TRBD2 was called by the table and not checked on the DNA. TRBV12-2 represents a pseudogene. The CDR3 loop spans 16 amino acids.

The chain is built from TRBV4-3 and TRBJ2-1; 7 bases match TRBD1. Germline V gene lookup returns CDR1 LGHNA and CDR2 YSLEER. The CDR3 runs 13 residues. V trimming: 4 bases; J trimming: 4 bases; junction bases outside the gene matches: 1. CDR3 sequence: CASSPGQYNEQFF. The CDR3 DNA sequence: TGCGCCAGCAGCCCGGGACAGTACAATGAGCAGTTCTTC.

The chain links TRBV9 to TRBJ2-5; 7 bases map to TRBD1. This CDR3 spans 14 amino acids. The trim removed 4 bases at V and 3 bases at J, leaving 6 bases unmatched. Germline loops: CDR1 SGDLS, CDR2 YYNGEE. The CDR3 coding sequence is TGTGCCAGCAGCCCCGGGACAGAAAAAGAGACCCAGTACTTC. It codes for CASSPGTEKETQYF.

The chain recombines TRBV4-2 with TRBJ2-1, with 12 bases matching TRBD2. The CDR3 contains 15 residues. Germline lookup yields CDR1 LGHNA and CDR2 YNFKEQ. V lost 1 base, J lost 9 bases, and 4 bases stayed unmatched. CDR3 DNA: TGTGCCAGCAGCCAAGGACTAGCGGGAGAGGTTGAGCAGTTCTTC. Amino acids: CASSQGLAGEVEQFF.

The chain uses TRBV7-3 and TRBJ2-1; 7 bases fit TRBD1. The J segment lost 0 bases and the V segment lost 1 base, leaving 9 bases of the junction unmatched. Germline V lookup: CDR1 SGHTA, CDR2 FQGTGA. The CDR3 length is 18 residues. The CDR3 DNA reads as TGTGCCAGCAGCTTAAAGGGGGCAGGGTCTCTCTCCTACAATGAGCAGTTCTTC. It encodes CASSLKGAGSLSYNEQFF.

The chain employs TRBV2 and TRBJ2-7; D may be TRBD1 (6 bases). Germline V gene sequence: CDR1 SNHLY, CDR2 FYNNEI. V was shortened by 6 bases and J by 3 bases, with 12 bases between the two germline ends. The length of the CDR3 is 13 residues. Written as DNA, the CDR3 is TGTGCCAGCAGAGTGACAGGCGTCTACGAGCAGTACTTC. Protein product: CASRVTGVYEQYF.

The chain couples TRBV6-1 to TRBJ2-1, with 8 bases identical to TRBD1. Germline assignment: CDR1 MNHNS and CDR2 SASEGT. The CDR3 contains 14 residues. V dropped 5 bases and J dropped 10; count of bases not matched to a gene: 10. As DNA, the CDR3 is TGTGCCAGCAGTCCCGGGACAGGTTTTTGGGAGCAGTTCTTC. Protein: CASSPGTGFWEQFF.